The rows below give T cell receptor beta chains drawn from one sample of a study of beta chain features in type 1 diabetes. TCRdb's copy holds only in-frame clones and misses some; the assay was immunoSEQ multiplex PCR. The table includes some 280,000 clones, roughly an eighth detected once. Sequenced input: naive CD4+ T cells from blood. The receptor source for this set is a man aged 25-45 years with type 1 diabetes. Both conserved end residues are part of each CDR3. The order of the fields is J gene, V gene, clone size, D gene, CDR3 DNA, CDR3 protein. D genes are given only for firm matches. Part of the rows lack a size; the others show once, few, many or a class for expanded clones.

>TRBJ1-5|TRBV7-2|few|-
TGTGCCAGCAGCTGGCGGAGTAGCAATCAGCCCCAGCATTTT
CASSWRSSNQPQHF
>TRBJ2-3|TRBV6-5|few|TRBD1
TGTGCCAGCAGTTACCGGACAGGTGTAGATACGCAGTATTTT
CASSYRTGVDTQYF
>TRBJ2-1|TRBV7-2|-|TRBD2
TGTGCCAGCAGCTTAGTTCCTAGCGGGGGATACAATGAGCAGTTCTTC
CASSLVPSGGYNEQFF
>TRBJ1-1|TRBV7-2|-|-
TGTGCCAGCAGTTTCCGCAGGAGGACTGAAGCTTTCTTT
CASSFRRRTEAFF
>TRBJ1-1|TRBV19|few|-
TGTGCCAGTAGAGCGAGAGAGAACACTGAAGCTTTCTTT
CASRARENTEAFF
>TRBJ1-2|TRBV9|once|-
TGTGCCAGCAGCGTAGGTCAGGGGAGCTATGGCTACACCTTC
CASSVGQGSYGYTF
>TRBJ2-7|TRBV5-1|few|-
TGCGCCAGCAGCTTGTCCGTGGAGGTTACCTACGAGCAGTACTTC
CASSLSVEVTYEQYF
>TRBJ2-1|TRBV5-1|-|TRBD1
TGCGCCAGCAGCGAGGGACAGGGGTACAATGAGCAGTTCTTC
CASSEGQGYNEQFF
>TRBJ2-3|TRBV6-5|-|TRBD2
TGTGCCACCTCACTAGCGGGGGCCACAGATACGCAGTATTTT
CATSLAGATDTQYF
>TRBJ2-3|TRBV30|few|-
TGTGCCTGGAGTGTCGGACAGACAAGCACAGATACGCAGTATTTT
CAWSVGQTSTDTQYF
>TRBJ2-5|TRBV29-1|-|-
TGCAGCGTTGAAGACCTAGGGGGGGTAGAGACCCAGTACTTC
CSVEDLGGVETQYF
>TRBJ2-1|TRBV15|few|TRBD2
TGTGCCACCAGCAGATCTAGCGGGAGGTACAATGAGCAGTTCTTC
CATSRSSGRYNEQFF
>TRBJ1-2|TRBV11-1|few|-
TGTGCCAGCAGCCAGGGGCTGGGAGACTATGGCTACACCTTC
CASSQGLGDYGYTF
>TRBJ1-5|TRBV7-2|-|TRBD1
TGTGCCAGCGCAGGGGGCAGGGATCAGCCCCAGCATTTT
CASAGGRDQPQHF
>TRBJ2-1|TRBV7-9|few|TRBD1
TGTGCCAGCAGCTTAGAAGCAGGGGGAGCGAATGAGCAGTTCTTC
CASSLEAGGANEQFF
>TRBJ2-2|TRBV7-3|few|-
TGTGCCAGCAGCGCCCGAGGAGGCACCGGGGAGCTGTTTTTT
CASSARGGTGELFF
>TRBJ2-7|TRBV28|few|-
TGTGCCACCCATCGGGGGGCGCAGTACGAGCAGTACTTC
CATHRGAQYEQYF
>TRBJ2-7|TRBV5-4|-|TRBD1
TGTGCCAGCAGAACAGGGACAGGGGATTTCTACGAGCAGTACTTC
CASRTGTGDFYEQYF
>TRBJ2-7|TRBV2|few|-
TGTGCCAGCTCCTTCCAGAATTACGAGCAGTACTTC
CASSFQNYEQYF
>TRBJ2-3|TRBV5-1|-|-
TGCGCCAGCAGCTTGGCCAAACCGGGCACAGATACGCAGTATTTT
CASSLAKPGTDTQYF
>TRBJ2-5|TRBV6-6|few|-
TGTGCCAGCAGCACCCCTATCCCTGAGACCCAGTACTTC
CASSTPIPETQYF
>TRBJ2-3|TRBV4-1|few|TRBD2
TGCGCCAGCAGCCAAGGTCCCGGGACTAGCGGGAGGCGAGATACGCAGTATTTT
CASSQGPGTSGRRDTQYF
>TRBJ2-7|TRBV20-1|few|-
TGCAGGGGAGCTGGCCACGAGCAGTACTTC
CRGAGHEQYF
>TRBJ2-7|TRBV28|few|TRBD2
TGTGCCAGCAGAGCGGGAGGAACCTACGAGCAGTACTTC
CASRAGGTYEQYF
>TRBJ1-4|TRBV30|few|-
TGTGCCTGGAGTGCAGGGGCTAATGAAAAACTGTTTTTT
CAWSAGANEKLFF
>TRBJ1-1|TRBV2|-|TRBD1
TGTGCCAGCCGGACAGGGTTTAATGAAGCTTTCTTT
CASRTGFNEAFF
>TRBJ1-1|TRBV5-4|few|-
TGTGCCAGCAGCTTGTTGGCCGCAATGAACACTGAAGCTTTCTTT
CASSLLAAMNTEAFF
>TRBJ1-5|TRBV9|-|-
TGTGCCAGCAGCAAGGACAGTAATCAGCCCCAGCATTTT
CASSKDSNQPQHF
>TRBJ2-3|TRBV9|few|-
TGTGCCAGCAGCGTAGCGAGCGCGGGAGATACGCAGTATTTT
CASSVASAGDTQYF
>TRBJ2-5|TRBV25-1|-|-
TGTGCCAGCAGTGAATGGGCAGCCCAAGAGACCCAGTACTTC
CASSEWAAQETQYF
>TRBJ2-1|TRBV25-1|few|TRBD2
TGTGCCAGCAGTGAACGACCGGGACTAGCATACAATGAGCAGTTCTTC
CASSERPGLAYNEQFF